The clone carrying this T cell receptor beta chain was observed many times. Its antigen is currently unknown. TCRdb passed the 5' RACE reads through MiXCR, listing each CDR3 protein once. The profile shows tens of thousands of distinct CDR3 sequences, roughly 8.8% of them singletons. This record belongs to a study of CD8 T cells in ankylosing spondylitis. General observations from the study: From matched ankylosing spondylitis synovial fluid, disease-linked clones were reportedly recovered at significantly enriched levels. Disease-linked clones bore a CD8+ phenotype, appearing relatively rarely in peripheral blood. Blood of patients with ankylosing spondylitis appeared to be characterized by a TCR beta motif of eight highly homologous variants.

Between the trimmed V and J ends, which lost 1 base and 4 bases, there was a span of 3 bases. In germline, CDR1 is KGHDR, CDR2 SFDVKD. This CDR3 is built from 12 residues. The J gene is TRBJ2-5, the V gene TRBV24-1; D call uncertain. Sequencing used blood, either unsorted or a sorted T cell fraction (not recorded which). This clonotype originated in a male donor with ankylosing spondylitis. CDR3 sequence (DNA): TGTGCCACCAGTGATTTTGGAGAGACCCAGTACTTC. Residues: CATSDFGETQYF.